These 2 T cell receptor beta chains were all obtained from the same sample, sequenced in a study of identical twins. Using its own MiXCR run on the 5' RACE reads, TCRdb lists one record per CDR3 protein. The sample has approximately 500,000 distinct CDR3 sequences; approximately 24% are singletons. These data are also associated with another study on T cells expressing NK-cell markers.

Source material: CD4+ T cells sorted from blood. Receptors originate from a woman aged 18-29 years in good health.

The CDR3 here is CASSARSQGLYEQYF. The CDR3 DNA sequence: TGTGCCAGCAGCGCAAGGTCCCAGGGTCTGTACGAGCAGTACTTC. The rearrangement links TRBV3-1 to TRBJ2-7; a possible D gene is TRBD1 (5 bases). Per germline, CDR1 LGHDT and CDR2 YNNKEL (reference sequence). V shed 5 bases and J shed 4 bases, with 18 bases lying between them. The CDR3 sequence is 15 residues long.

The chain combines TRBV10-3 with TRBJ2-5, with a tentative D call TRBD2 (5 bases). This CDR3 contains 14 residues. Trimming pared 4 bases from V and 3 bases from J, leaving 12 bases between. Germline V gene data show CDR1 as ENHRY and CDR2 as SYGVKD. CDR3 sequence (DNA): TGTGCCATCAGTGCCGAGACTACCAAAGAGACCCAGTACTTC. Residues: CAISAETTKETQYF.